This T cell receptor (delta chain) comes out of a study of gamma-delta T cells after stem cell transplantation. This clone appeared a few times. The TCRdb record carries a much larger clone's protein, which differs from this DNA's translation at residue 17; a read error is the likely cause, and the protein listed here is the DNA translation. TCRdb re-processed the RT-PCR reads using CATT. The sample yields roughly 1,700 delta-chain clones, approximately 3.9% seen once. Germline-derived CDR1 and CDR2 are TVYSNPD and GDNSRS (reference sequence). With 5 bases removed from V and 4 bases from J, the gap between germline ends came to 44 bases. The CDR3 is 22 residues long.

The chain is built from TRDV3 and TRDJ1; D might be TRDD2 or TRDD3, each matching 8 bases. Material: gamma-delta T cells. This clonotype was obtained from a human donor. It is not recorded whose cells these are; they may come from a transplant donor. The CDR3: CAPRDSSTSYRYWGSIIDKLIF. In nucleotides, the CDR3 is TGTGCCCCCCGGGATTCCTCCACTTCCTACCGATACTGGGGGTCAATCATCGATAAACTCATCTTT.